The 6 T cell receptor beta chains below all came from one sample that was sequenced in a study of cytomegalovirus exposure and HLA in healthy donors. The PCR used 60 Vbeta and 13 Jbeta primers. The protocol was immunoSEQ multiplex PCR, while the TCRdb copy is restricted to in-frame clones and leaves out a portion. With roughly 100,000 clones in the sample, the ten largest clones hold roughly 3.4%. What was sequenced was PBMCs. These TCRs come from a woman between 25 and 40 years old in good health and CMV-seronegative.

This chain uses TRBV11-2 with TRBJ2-3, with 8 bases aligning to TRBD2. This CDR3 region has 13 residues. CDR1 SGHAT and CDR2 FQNNGV come from the germline V gene. The J segment lost 5 bases and the V segment lost 3 bases, leaving 1 base of the junction unmatched. The CDR3: CASSFRGGDTQYF. CDR3 nucleotide sequence: TGTGCCAGCAGCTTTCGGGGGGGAGATACGCAGTATTTT.

The V gene is TRBV2, the J gene TRBJ2-3; the D is unclear. V was clipped by 4 bases and J by 0 bases, with 11 bases between them. Germline CDR1 is SNHLY and CDR2 is FYNNEI. The CDR3 consists of 15 residues. The CDR3 region is CASSVSPPSTDTQYF. As DNA, the CDR3 is TGTGCCAGCAGTGTTTCCCCCCCAAGCACAGATACGCAGTATTTT.

V and J are TRBV4-1 and TRBJ1-3; no clear D. This CDR3 is 16 amino acids long. Germline V gives CDR1 MGHRA, CDR2 YSYEKL. V was trimmed by 1 base and J by 0 bases, leaving 10 bases between them. The CDR3: CASSQGAGYSGNTIYF. The CDR3 DNA reads TGCGCCAGCAGCCAAGGGGCCGGTTACTCTGGAAACACCATATATTTT.

The V call is TRBV28, the J call TRBJ2-7; D possibly corresponds to TRBD2 (5 bases). CDR1 and CDR2 (germline): MDHEN, SYDVKM. With 3 bases removed from V and 0 bases from J, the gap between germline ends came to 12 bases. CDR3 length: 15 residues. The CDR3 spells CASSFSNSGSYEQYF. CDR3 DNA sequence: TGTGCCAGCAGTTTCTCTAACAGCGGCTCCTACGAGCAGTACTTC.

This chain links TRBV19 with TRBJ2-3, with 15 bases identical to TRBD2. V was pared by 5 bases and J by 7 bases, with 7 bases of the junction left unmatched. Germline V lookup: CDR1 LNHDA, CDR2 SQIVND (reference sequence). This CDR3 is 16 amino acids long. The CDR3 spells CASSGGLAGGLYTQYF. The CDR3 DNA is TGTGCCAGTAGTGGAGGACTAGCGGGGGGGCTATATACGCAGTATTTT.

The V gene is TRBV6-5, the J gene TRBJ1-6; no definite D call. V shed 6 bases and J shed 3 bases, with 9 bases lying between them. The CDR3 extends over 14 amino acids. Germline V lookup: CDR1 MNHEY, CDR2 SVGAGI. The CDR3 DNA sequence: TGTGCCAGCAGCGACCGGGACTATAATTCACCCCTCCACTTT. As protein: CASSDRDYNSPLHF.